This passage covers 19 T cell receptor beta chains from one sample sequenced in a study of blood T cell repertoires in COVID-19. Produced via immunoSEQ multiplex PCR; TCRdb's table is partial and in-frame only. The table shows about 140,000 clones, with almost 80% occurring only once. Sequencing was carried out using peripheral blood. These receptors all stem from a man aged 50 or older with active or convalescent COVID-19.

V gene TRBV6-5 combines with J gene TRBJ2-1; TRBD2 aligns across 7 bases. CDR3 size: 14 residues. V dropped 8 bases and J dropped 1; count of bases not matched to a gene: 5. CDR1 is MNHEY and CDR2 is SVGAGI in the germline V gene. CDR3 coding DNA: TGTGCCAGCTCTGGACTAGGGTCCTACAATGAGCAGTTCTTC. Encoded protein: CASSGLGSYNEQFF.

This chain connects TRBV15 to TRBJ2-3, with D possibly being TRBD2 (5 bases). Trimming cost V 6 bases and J 1 base, with 8 bases left between them. CDR1 is LNHNV and CDR2 is YYDKDF in the germline V gene (reference sequence). The CDR3 extends over 13 amino acids. This chain's CDR3 is CATRGSGTDTQYF. DNA for the CDR3: TGTGCCACCAGGGGTAGCGGCACAGATACGCAGTATTTT.

The V and J genes are TRBV19 and TRBJ2-2; D is possibly TRBD1 (5 bases). CDR1 and CDR2 from the germline V gene are LNHDA and SQIVND (reference sequence). The CDR3 is 15 residues long. V shed 0 bases and J shed 6 bases, with 11 bases lying between them. CDR3 DNA sequence: TGTGCCAGTAGTATAGATCCCAGGGCCCCCGGGGAGCTGTTTTTT. Translation gives CASSIDPRAPGELFF.

The chain has TRBV24-1 and TRBJ1-1; D call uncertain. CDR1 is KGHDR, CDR2 SFDVKD, per germline. The CDR3 runs to 14 residues. The V gene lost 4 bases and the J gene lost 0 bases, with 8 bases spanning the gap. CDR3 in DNA: TGTGCCACCAGTGACTCAGGATTGAACACTGAAGCTTTCTTT. It yields the protein CATSDSGLNTEAFF.

V gene TRBV6-2 or TRBV6-3 combines with J gene TRBJ2-1, with 12 bases lining up with TRBD2. Germline lookup yields CDR1 MNHEY and CDR2 SVGEGT. Trimming took 5 bases from V and 1 from J; bases not matched to a gene: 3. This CDR3 has 16 residues. This CDR3 is CASSETSGSSYNEQFF. CDR3 in DNA: TGTGCCAGCAGTGAGACTAGCGGGAGTTCCTACAATGAGCAGTTCTTC.

The chain joins TRBV5-4 to TRBJ1-2, with D perhaps matching TRBD1 (5 bases). The CDR3 totals 14 residues. The V gene lost 4 bases and the J gene lost 4 bases, with 14 bases spanning the gap. Germline-derived CDR1 and CDR2 are SGHNT and YYREEE (reference sequence). The CDR3 nucleotides are TGTGCCAGCAGCCCAGACAGAGTACCCTATGGCTACACCTTC. Translation: CASSPDRVPYGYTF. Based on the CDR3 plus reference TRBV5-4 and TRBJ1-2, the full variable domain is ETGVTQSPTHLIKTRGQQVTLRCSSQSGHNTVSWYQQALGQGPQFIFQYYREEENGRGNFPPRFSGLQFPNYSSELNVNALELDDSALYLCASSPDRVPYGYTFGSGTRLTVV.

This chain links TRBV13 with TRBJ1-3; D is perhaps TRBD1 (5 bases). With 6 bases removed from V and 1 base from J, the gap between germline ends came to 13 bases. The CDR3 loop spans 15 amino acids. The germline CDR1 and CDR2 sequences are PRHDT and FYEKMQ (reference sequence). DNA for the CDR3: TGTGCCAGCAGTCCTAACAGGTATTCTGGAAACACCATATATTTT. It translates to CASSPNRYSGNTIYF.

The chain employs TRBV7-3 and TRBJ2-5, with 8 positions matching TRBD2. This CDR3 has 15 amino acids. The germline V gene encodes CDR1 SGHTA and CDR2 FQGTGA. After removal of 4 bases from V and 5 bases from J, the junction contained 9 bases not matched to a gene. The DNA of the CDR3 is TGTGCCAGCAGCTCCTCCGGGACTAGGTCGGAGACCCAGTACTTC. Residues: CASSSSGTRSETQYF.

V usage is TRBV9 and J usage is TRBJ1-2; D unclear. The CDR3 contains 13 residues. V lost 5 bases, J lost 4 bases, and 12 bases lay in between. The V gene's germline CDR1 is SGDLS and CDR2 YYNGEE. As DNA, the CDR3 is TGTGCCAGCAGTACCTCCGGTCCCTATGGCTACACCTTC. Its protein product is CASSTSGPYGYTF.

The rearrangement uses TRBV7-2 and TRBJ2-5; 8 bases agree with TRBD2. The V and J ends lost 5 bases and 5 bases, in that order; junction bases with no gene match: 13. Germline loops: CDR1 SGHTA, CDR2 FQGNSA. The CDR3 spans 16 residues. The CDR3 here is CASSRLATGGQETQYF. CDR3 nucleotides: TGTGCCAGCAGCAGACTAGCTACGGGAGGGCAGGAGACCCAGTACTTC.

The V and J genes are TRBV12-3 or TRBV12-4 and TRBJ1-2; 8 nucleotides agree with TRBD1. This CDR3 has 12 residues. Trimming removed 6 bases from V and 8 bases from J; junction bases left unmatched: 5. The CDR3 is CASSQGAGGYTF. CDR3 DNA sequence: TGTGCCAGCAGCCAGGGGGCTGGGGGCTACACCTTC.

There are many counts of this clone. V gene TRBV19 combines with J gene TRBJ2-4, with 8 bases aligning to TRBD1. Germline values: CDR1 LNHDA, CDR2 SQIVND (reference sequence). The CDR3 is 15 residues long. With V trimmed by 2 bases and J by 8 bases, 8 bases remained unmatched. The CDR3 sequence is CASSISFVQGDIQYF. In nucleotides, the CDR3 is TGTGCCAGTAGTATAAGTTTTGTACAGGGGGACATTCAGTACTTC.

The rearrangement joins TRBV5-1 to TRBJ1-3; 8 nucleotides align to TRBD1. This CDR3 has 19 amino acids. J was trimmed by 0 bases and V by 1 base; bases with no gene match: 12. The germline gives CDR1 SGHRS, CDR2 YFSETQ. CDR3 loop: CASSLQGQGQRFSGNTIYF. The CDR3 nucleotides are TGCGCCAGCAGCTTGCAAGGACAGGGCCAACGATTCTCTGGAAACACCATATATTTT.

The chain couples TRBV29-1 to TRBJ1-3; 12 nucleotides line up with TRBD1. With V trimmed by 6 bases and J by 4 bases, 4 bases remained unmatched. CDR1 is SQVTM, CDR2 ANQGSEA, per germline. The CDR3 is made up of 14 amino acids. This chain's CDR3 is CSVPGQGAGNTIYF. As DNA, the CDR3 is TGCAGCGTCCCGGGACAGGGGGCCGGAAACACCATATATTTT.

This sequence joins TRBV15 and TRBJ2-1; 9 bases agree with TRBD2. The CDR3 length is 17 residues. V gave up 0 bases and J gave up 4 bases; unmatched junction bases: 7. Germline V lookup: CDR1 LNHNV, CDR2 YYDKDF (reference sequence). CDR3 DNA: TGTGCCACCAGCAGAGATGATCTAGCGGGAAGATACAATGAGCAGTTCTTC. It yields the protein CATSRDDLAGRYNEQFF.

Written as DNA, the CDR3 is TGTGCCAGCAGTTTATCCCCGGCAGGGGCAGTCTATGGCTACACCTTC. As protein: CASSLSPAGAVYGYTF. The chain links TRBV28 to TRBJ1-2; D might be TRBD1 (6 bases). This CDR3 region has 16 residues. Looked up from germline, CDR1 is MDHEN and CDR2 is SYDVKM. The ends were cut back, 1 base at V and 4 bases at J, with 16 bases in the middle.

The DNA for the CDR3 is TGTGCCAGCAGCTTGGAGTCTAGCAGTGAGCAGTTCTTC. Amino acids: CASSLESSSEQFF. The chain carries TRBV5-5 and TRBJ2-1; maybe TRBD2 (5 bases). CDR3 length equals 13 residues. The ends were cut back, 0 bases at V and 9 bases at J, with 10 bases in the middle. In germline, CDR1 is SGHKS, CDR2 YYEKEE (reference sequence). Looking up the rest from reference TRBV5-5 and TRBJ2-1 gives the full variable domain: DAGVTQSPTHLIKTRGQQVTLRCSPISGHKSVSWYQQVLGQGPQFIFQYYEKEERGRGNFPDRFSARQFPNYSSELNVNALLLGDSALYLCASSLESSSEQFFGPGTRLTVL.

The J gene is TRBJ1-2, the V gene TRBV20-1; D may be TRBD1 (5 bases). The CDR3 consists of 13 residues. The germline V gene has CDR1 DFQATT and CDR2 SNEGSKA (reference sequence). V lost 3 bases and J 5 bases, leaving 13 bases between the germline ends. CDR3 loop: CSASTGGIYGYTF. The CDR3 region has the DNA TGCAGTGCTAGTACAGGTGGGATTTATGGCTACACCTTC.

This chain uses TRBV4-1 with TRBJ2-5; 9 nucleotides align to TRBD2. This CDR3 has 17 residues. V trimming: 4 bases; J trimming: 4 bases; junction bases outside the gene matches: 13. In germline, CDR1 is MGHRA, CDR2 YSYEKL. CDR3 loop: CASSRLTRRREGETQYF. The DNA for the CDR3 is TGCGCCAGCAGCCGATTGACGCGTCGGCGGGAGGGAGAGACCCAGTACTTC.